This T cell receptor (beta chain) was identified in a study of blood T cell repertoires in COVID-19. Clones were sequenced by immunoSEQ multiplex PCR, and TCRdb holds only the in-frame ones, with some missing. The sample includes around 400,000 clones, about 90% of them seen just once. V shed 3 bases and J shed 0 bases, with 8 bases lying between them. The CDR3 is 13 residues long. From germline, CDR1 is GTSNPN and CDR2 SVGIG (reference sequence). Seattle's cohort entered during active infection and was followed longitudinally. V gene TRBV30 combines with J gene TRBJ1-1; D not certain. The source material was peripheral blood. This TCR was sampled from an older woman with COVID-19, enrolled during active disease. The chain's CDR3 is CAWRLLLNTEAFF. CDR3 DNA sequence: TGTGCCTGGAGACTATTGTTGAACACTGAAGCTTTCTTT.